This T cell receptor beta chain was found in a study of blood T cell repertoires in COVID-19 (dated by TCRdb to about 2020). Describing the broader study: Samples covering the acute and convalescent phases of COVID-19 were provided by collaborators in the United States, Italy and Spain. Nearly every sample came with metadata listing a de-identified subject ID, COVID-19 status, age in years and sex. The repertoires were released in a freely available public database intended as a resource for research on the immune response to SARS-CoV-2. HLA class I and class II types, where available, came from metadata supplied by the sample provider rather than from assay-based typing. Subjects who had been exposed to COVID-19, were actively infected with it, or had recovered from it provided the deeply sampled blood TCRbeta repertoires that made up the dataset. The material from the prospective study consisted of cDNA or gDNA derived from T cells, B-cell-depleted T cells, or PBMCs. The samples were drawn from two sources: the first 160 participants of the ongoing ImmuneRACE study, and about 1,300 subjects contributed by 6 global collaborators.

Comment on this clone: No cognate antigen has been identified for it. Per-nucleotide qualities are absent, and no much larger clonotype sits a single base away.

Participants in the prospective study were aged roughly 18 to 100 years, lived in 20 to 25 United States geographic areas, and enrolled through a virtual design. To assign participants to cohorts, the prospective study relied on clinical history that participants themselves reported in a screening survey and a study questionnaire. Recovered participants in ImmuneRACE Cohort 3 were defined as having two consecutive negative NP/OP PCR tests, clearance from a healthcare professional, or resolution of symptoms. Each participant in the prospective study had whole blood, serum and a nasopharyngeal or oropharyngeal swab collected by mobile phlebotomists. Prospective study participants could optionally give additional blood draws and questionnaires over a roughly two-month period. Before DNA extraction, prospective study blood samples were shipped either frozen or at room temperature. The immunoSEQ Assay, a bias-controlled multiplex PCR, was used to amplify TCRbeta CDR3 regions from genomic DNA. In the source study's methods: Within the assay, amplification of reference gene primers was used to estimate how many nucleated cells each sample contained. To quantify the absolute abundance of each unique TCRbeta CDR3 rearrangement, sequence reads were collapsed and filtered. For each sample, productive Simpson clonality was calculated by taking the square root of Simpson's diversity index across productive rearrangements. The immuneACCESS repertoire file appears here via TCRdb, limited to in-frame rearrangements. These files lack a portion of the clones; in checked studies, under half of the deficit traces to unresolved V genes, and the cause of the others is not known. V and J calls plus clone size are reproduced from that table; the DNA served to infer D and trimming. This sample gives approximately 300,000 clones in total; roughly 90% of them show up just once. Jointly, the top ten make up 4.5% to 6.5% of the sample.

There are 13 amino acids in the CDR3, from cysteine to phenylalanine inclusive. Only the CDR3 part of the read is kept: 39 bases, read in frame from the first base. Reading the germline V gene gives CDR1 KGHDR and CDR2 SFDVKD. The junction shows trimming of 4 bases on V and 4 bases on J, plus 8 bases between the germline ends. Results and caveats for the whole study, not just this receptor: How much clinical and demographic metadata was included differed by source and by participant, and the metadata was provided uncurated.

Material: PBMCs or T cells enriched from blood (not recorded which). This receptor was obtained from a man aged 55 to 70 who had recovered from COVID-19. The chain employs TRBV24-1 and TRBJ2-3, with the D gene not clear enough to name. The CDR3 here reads CATSESIPDTQYF. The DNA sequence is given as TGTGCCACCAGTGAGAGTATCCCAGATACGCAGTATTTT.